The clone carrying this T cell receptor beta chain was observed a few times. Its antigen is unidentified. The data are from a study of T-cell memory formation after mild COVID-19. Study-wide results and limits: CD8+ contracting clones occupied EMRA, while CD4+ ones occupied mainly CM and EM. Within pre-infection memory, some responding clones were found, suggesting cross-reactive memory joined.

From germline, CDR1 is MNHNY and CDR2 SVGAGI (reference sequence). Losses at the gene ends were 6 bases for V and 6 bases for J; bases not matched to a gene: 10. This CDR3 has 15 residues. MiXCR, run by TCRdb on the 5' RACE reads, gives a single entry per CDR3 protein. Seen here are around 250,000 distinct CDR3 sequences, roughly 17% observed once, and the top ten hold approximately 20%. The chain employs TRBV6-6 and TRBJ2-3; 9 nucleotides agree with TRBD2. The specimen was PBMCs or a T cell subset sorted from them (not recorded which). The receptor was isolated from a man younger than 35 who had mild COVID-19 (a few samples of this study predate the infection). Cell type and time point are not known. DNA for the CDR3: TGTGCCAGCAGGTCACTAGCGGGTGATTTGGATACGCAGTATTTT. As protein: CASRSLAGDLDTQYF.